Each of the 12 T cell receptor beta chains below was sequenced from the same sample in a study of cytomegalovirus exposure and HLA in healthy donors. The PCR employed 60 Vbeta primers together with 13 Jbeta primers. TCRdb's copy holds only in-frame clones and misses some; the assay was immunoSEQ multiplex PCR. The table records roughly 250,000 clones, approximately 84% of them present only once. The sequenced material came from PBMCs. The receptors come from a woman aged 40 to 50 in good health and CMV-seropositive.

The V call is TRBV5-1, the J call TRBJ2-3; D is possibly TRBD2 (6 bases). Looked up from germline, CDR1 is SGHRS and CDR2 is YFSETQ. The CDR3 is made up of 16 amino acids. Trimming left V 5 bases short and J 0 bases short, with 16 bases between. The CDR3 bases are TGCGCCAGCAGACTCGGGGTAGCGGAGAGCACAGATACGCAGTATTTT. It specifies CASRLGVAESTDTQYF.

The chain recombines TRBV7-2 with TRBJ2-1; 9 bases are shared with TRBD2. In germline, CDR1 is SGHTA, CDR2 FQGNSA. Trimming cost V 2 bases and J 9 bases; bases outside gene matches: 8. This CDR3 region has 15 residues. The CDR3 is CASSLRVAGAGEQFF. CDR3 nucleotide sequence: TGTGCCAGCAGCTTAAGAGTAGCGGGAGCCGGTGAGCAGTTCTTC.

The chain employs TRBV10-3 and TRBJ2-1; 10 bases fit TRBD1. The germline V gene has CDR1 ENHRY and CDR2 SYGVKD. The CDR3 covers 13 residues. The trim removed 7 bases at V and 7 bases at J, leaving 4 bases unmatched. CDR3 sequence (DNA): TGTGCCATCATGACAGGGGGCACTAATGAGCAGTTCTTC. Protein product: CAIMTGGTNEQFF.

J is TRBJ2-1 and V is TRBV27, with 7 bases aligning to TRBD2. J gave up 6 bases and V 5 bases, and 1 base lay outside the gene matches. In germline, CDR1 is MNHEY, CDR2 SMNVEV (reference sequence). This CDR3 spans 12 amino acids. The CDR3 sequence: CASSGGGNEQFF. Here the CDR3 DNA reads TGTGCCAGCAGTGGGGGGGGCAATGAGCAGTTCTTC.

The V and J genes are TRBV7-2 and TRBJ2-5; the D gene is possibly TRBD2 (6 bases). The CDR3 spans 14 residues. V lost 5 bases, J lost 4 bases, and 14 bases lay in between. Germline CDR1 SGHTA, CDR2 FQGNSA. In DNA form, the CDR3 reads TGTGCCAGCAGCGAATCCGGGAGTGTAGAGACCCAGTACTTC. Amino acids: CASSESGSVETQYF.

This rearrangement joins TRBV7-3 to TRBJ2-1; D remains ambiguous. Germline loops: CDR1 SGHTA, CDR2 FQGTGA. This CDR3 is built from 13 residues. V lost 4 bases and J lost 7, with 11 bases in between. CDR3 DNA: TGTGCCAGCAGCTCCACATTACAGAATGAGCAGTTCTTC. This gives the protein CASSSTLQNEQFF.

The chain links TRBV15 to TRBJ1-3; D gene ambiguous. The CDR3 runs to 17 residues. Germline CDR1 reads LNHNV; CDR2 reads YYDKDF (reference sequence). Trimming removed 1 base from V and 4 bases from J, with 17 bases in between. The CDR3 DNA sequence: TGTGCCACCAGCAGAGCCCTTGGCAGGTCTGACGGAAACACCATATATTTT. Translating gives CATSRALGRSDGNTIYF.

The chain uses TRBV7-9 and TRBJ2-1, with 9 bases identical to TRBD2. Germline V gene data show CDR1 as SEHNR and CDR2 as FQNEAQ (reference sequence). The CDR3 is 15 amino acids. V was clipped by 0 bases and J by 8 bases; unmatched bases: 5. The CDR3 loop reads CASSLAGGRAHEQFF. The DNA of the CDR3 is TGTGCCAGCAGCTTAGCCGGCGGGAGGGCGCATGAGCAGTTCTTC.

The V call is TRBV7-9, the J call TRBJ2-5; 7 bases fit TRBD2. The CDR3 loop spans 14 amino acids. After removal of 3 bases from V and 7 bases from J, the junction contained 8 bases not matched to a gene. Germline V gene lookup returns CDR1 SEHNR and CDR2 FQNEAQ (reference sequence). DNA for the CDR3: TGTGCCAGCAGCTTCCGGGAGACGGGGGGGACCCAGTACTTC. Protein: CASSFRETGGTQYF.

The CDR3 sequence is CAISAVSYEQYF. CDR3 coding DNA: TGTGCCATCAGTGCAGTGTCCTACGAGCAGTACTTC. The chain links TRBV10-3 to TRBJ2-7; the D is unclear. The CDR3 has 12 amino acids. Germline V gene data show CDR1 as ENHRY and CDR2 as SYGVKD. V lost 4 bases and J 1 base, leaving 5 bases between the germline ends.

The rearrangement links TRBV2 to TRBJ1-5; maybe TRBD1 (6 bases). Germline V CDR1 and CDR2: SNHLY, FYNNEI. The V end lost 4 bases, the J end lost 2 bases, and 9 bases lay between the germline ends. The CDR3 contains 14 residues. CDR3 sequence: CASSGPGGNQPQHF. The CDR3 bases are TGTGCCAGCAGTGGGCCAGGGGGCAATCAGCCCCAGCATTTT. Complete variable domain (other parts from reference TRBV2 and TRBJ1-5): EPEVTQTPSHQVTQMGQEVILRCVPISNHLYFYWYRQILGQKVEFLVSFYNNEISEKSEIFDDQFSVERPDGSNFTLKIRSTKLEDSAMYFCASSGPGGNQPQHFGDGTRLSIL.

The chain combines TRBV4-2 with TRBJ2-2; 14 nucleotides align to TRBD2. V gave up 3 bases and J gave up 4 bases; unmatched junction bases: 4. This CDR3 contains 17 residues. Germline V CDR1 and CDR2: LGHNA, YNFKEQ. The DNA of the CDR3 is TGTGCCAGCAGCCAGGGACTAGCGGGAGTTAGCACCGGGGAGCTGTTTTTT. It translates to CASSQGLAGVSTGELFF.